Sequencing of this TCR beta chain was carried out in a study of graft-versus-host responses after intestinal transplantation. Turning to the study itself: Each recipient received a multivisceral, liver-intestinal, or isolated intestinal graft. Induction with anti-thymocyte globulin, then tacrolimus and steroids for about 3 years, was given to all recipients.

Whole-study findings and limits: Recipient marrow showed GvH clones, some seen first in ileum or blood. GvH clone levels peaked in circulation, and this peak was associated with early post-transplant HvG declines.

TCRdb keeps only in-frame clones here, not all; method: immunoSEQ multiplex PCR. Among about 83,000 clones listed, approximately 91% were seen once. In regard to this clone: The antigen is undetermined. The sample carries other DNA sequences with the same CDR3.

The source is a human donor who received an intestinal transplant. Sequencing used unstimulated CD4+ T cells sorted from spleen or lymph node cells, obtained before intestinal transplant.

Here the CDR3 reads CASSQDRGSNQPQHF. DNA of the CDR3: TGCGCCAGCAGCCAGGACAGGGGAAGCAATCAGCCCCAGCATTTT. The chain couples TRBV4-1 to TRBJ1-5, with 9 bases lining up with TRBD1. The V and J ends lost 3 bases and 1 base, in that order; junction bases with no gene match: 1. The CDR3 totals 15 residues. The germline V gene encodes CDR1 MGHRA and CDR2 YSYEKL.